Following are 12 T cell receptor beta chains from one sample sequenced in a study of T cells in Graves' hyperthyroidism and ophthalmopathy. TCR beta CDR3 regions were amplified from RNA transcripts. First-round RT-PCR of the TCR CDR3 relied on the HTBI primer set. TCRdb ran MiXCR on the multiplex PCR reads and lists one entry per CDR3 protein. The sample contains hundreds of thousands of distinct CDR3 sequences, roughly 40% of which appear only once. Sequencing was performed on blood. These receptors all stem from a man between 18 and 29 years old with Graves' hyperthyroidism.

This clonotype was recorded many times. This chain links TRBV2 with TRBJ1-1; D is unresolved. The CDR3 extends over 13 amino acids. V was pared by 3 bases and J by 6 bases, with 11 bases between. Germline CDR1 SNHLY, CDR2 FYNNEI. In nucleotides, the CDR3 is TGTGCCAGCAGTGACGGATTACTACCTGAAGCTTTCTTT. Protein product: CASSDGLLPEAFF.

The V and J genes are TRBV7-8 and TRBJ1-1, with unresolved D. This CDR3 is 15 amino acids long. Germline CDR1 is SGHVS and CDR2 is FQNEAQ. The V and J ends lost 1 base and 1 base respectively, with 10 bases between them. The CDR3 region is CASSLVGAWNTEAFF. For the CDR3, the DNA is TGTGCCAGCAGCTTAGTGGGAGCATGGAACACTGAAGCTTTCTTT.

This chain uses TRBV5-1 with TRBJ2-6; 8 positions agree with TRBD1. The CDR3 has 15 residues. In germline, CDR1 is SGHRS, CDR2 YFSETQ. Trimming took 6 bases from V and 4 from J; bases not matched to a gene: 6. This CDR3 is CASTLTGAGANVLTF. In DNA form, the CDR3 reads TGCGCCAGCACTCTGACAGGGGCCGGGGCCAACGTCCTGACTTTC. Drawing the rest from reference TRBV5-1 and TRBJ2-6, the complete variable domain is KAGVTQTPRYLIKTRGQQVTLSCSPISGHRSVSWYQQTPGQGLQFLFEYFSETQRNKGNFPGRFSGRQFSNSRSEMNVSTLELGDSALYLCASTLTGAGANVLTFGAGSRLTVL.

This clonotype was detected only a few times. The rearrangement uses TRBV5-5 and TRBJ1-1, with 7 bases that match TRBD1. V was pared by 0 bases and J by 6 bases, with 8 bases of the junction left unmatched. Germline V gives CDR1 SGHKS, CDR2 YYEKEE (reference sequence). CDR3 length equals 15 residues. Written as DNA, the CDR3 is TGTGCCAGCAGCTTGGTGCTTAGGACAGGACCTGAAGCTTTCTTT. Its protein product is CASSLVLRTGPEAFF.

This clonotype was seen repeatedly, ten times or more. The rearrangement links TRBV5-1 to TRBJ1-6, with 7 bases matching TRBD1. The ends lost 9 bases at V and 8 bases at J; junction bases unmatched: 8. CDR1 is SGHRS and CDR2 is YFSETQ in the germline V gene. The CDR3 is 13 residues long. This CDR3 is CATSTGRDSPLHF. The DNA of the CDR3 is TGCGCCACGTCGACAGGGAGGGATTCACCCCTCCACTTT.

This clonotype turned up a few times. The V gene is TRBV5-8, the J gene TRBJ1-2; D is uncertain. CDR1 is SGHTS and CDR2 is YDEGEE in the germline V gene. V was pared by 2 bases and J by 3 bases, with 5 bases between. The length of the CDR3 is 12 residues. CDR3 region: CASSFLHYGYTF. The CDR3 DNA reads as TGTGCCAGCAGCTTTCTACACTATGGCTACACCTTC.

The CDR3 bases are TGTGCCATCAGTGAGTCCCTAGCGGAGGACAATGAGCAGTTCTTC. This encodes CAISESLAEDNEQFF. J is TRBJ2-5 and V is TRBV10-3; 7 nucleotides agree with TRBD2. The J call may not be correct, given that the DNA end is closer to TRBJ2-1. Germline V gene data show CDR1 as ENHRY and CDR2 as SYGVKD. There are 15 residues in the CDR3.

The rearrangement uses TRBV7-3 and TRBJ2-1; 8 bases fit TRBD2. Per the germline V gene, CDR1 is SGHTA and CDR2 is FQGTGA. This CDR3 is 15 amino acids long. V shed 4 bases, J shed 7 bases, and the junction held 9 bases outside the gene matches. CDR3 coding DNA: TGTGCCAGCAGCTCCGGGGGGGCATCGGATAATGAGCAGTTCTTC. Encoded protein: CASSSGGASDNEQFF.

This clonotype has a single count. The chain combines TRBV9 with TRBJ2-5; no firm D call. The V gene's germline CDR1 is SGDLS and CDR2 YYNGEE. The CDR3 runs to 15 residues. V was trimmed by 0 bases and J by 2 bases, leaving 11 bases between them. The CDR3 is CASSVEGRQQETQYF. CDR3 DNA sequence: TGTGCCAGCAGCGTAGAGGGCAGACAACAAGAGACCCAGTACTTC.

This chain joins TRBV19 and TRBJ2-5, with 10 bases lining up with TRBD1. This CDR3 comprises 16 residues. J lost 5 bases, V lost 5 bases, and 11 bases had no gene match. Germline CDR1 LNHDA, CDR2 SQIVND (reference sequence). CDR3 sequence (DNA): TGTGCCAGTAGTGTCGGACAGGGGGTATACGGGGAGACCCAGTACTTC. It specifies CASSVGQGVYGETQYF.

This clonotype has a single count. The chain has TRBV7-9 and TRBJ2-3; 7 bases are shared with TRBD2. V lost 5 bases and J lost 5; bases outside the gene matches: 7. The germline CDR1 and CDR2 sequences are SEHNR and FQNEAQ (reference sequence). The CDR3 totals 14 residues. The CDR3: CASSRGASGDTQYF. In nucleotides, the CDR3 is TGTGCCAGCAGCAGAGGGGCTAGCGGAGATACGCAGTATTTT.

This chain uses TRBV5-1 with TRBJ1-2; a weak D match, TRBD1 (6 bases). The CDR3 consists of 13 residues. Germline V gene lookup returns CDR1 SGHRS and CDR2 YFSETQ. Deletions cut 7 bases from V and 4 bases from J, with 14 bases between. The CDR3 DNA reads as TGCGCCAGCCTTCAACAGGGAGTCTATGGCTACACCTTC. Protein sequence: CASLQQGVYGYTF. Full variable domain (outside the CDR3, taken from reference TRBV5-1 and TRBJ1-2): KAGVTQTPRYLIKTRGQQVTLSCSPISGHRSVSWYQQTPGQGLQFLFEYFSETQRNKGNFPGRFSGRQFSNSRSEMNVSTLELGDSALYLCASLQQGVYGYTFGSGTRLTVV.